Below are 30 T cell receptor beta chains sequenced from a single sample in a study of tumor-infiltrating lymphocytes in primary liver carcinoma. Priming with a constant-region primer yielded TCR beta cDNA from approximately 500 ng total RNA. Three rounds of nested multiplex PCR with slightly modified ARM-PCR produced TCR beta libraries. It was with TRBV1-TRBV30 forward primers and a C-beta reverse primer that the first two PCR rounds were run, at around 9 cycles each. TCRdb re-analysed the multiplex PCR reads in MiXCR, keeping a single row per CDR3 protein. The sample consists of about 30,000 distinct CDR3 sequences, approximately 76% of them appearing once. Both RNA and DNA were isolated together from roughly 20-30 mg of bulk tissue that had not been sorted. Material: liver tumor tissue from sampling region 3. Subset: tumor region T3, left-lateral pole. These receptors were obtained from a woman aged 30 to 39 with primary liver carcinoma and hepatitis B virus infection.

Concerning this clonotype itself: A much larger clone lies one base from this, so it may be a read error. The rearrangement uses TRBV11-2 and TRBJ2-7; D gene unclear. The end of the DNA is better explained by TRBJ2-1, so the J call may be wrong. Germline V gives CDR1 SGHAT, CDR2 FQNNGV. The CDR3 sequence is 14 residues long. The CDR3 reads CASSPGPYVPEQFF. In DNA, the CDR3 is TGTGCCAGCAGCCCCGGTCCTTATGTACCCGAGCAGTTCTTC.

Of note for this clonotype: One junction end does not reproduce the germline sequence, and a read error may be involved. The chain combines TRBV6-5 with TRBJ2-4; TRBD1 matches 9 bases. Germline-derived CDR1 and CDR2 are MNHEY and SVGAGI. This CDR3 contains 15 residues. The CDR3 sequence: CASQRVGQGKIIQYF. CDR3 sequence (DNA): TGTGCCAGTCAAAGGGTGGGACAGGGCAAAATCATTCAGTACTTC.

On this clonotype itself: The junction differs from germline at one of its ends, possibly a read error. The rearrangement joins TRBV6-1 to TRBJ2-2, with D perhaps TRBD1 or TRBD2 (6 bases each). The CDR3 is 19 amino acids. Germline CDR1 MNHNS, CDR2 SASEGT. The CDR3 DNA is TGTGCCAGTAGTGAAACCCTTCCCGGGGGCGCCACGAACACCAGGGAGCTGTTTTTT. This gives the protein CASSETLPGGATNTRELFF.

Regarding this clonotype: A read error is likely, as this CDR3 ends without the conserved phenylalanine or tryptophan. The chain combines TRBV4-3 with TRBJ2-2, with TRBD2 matching over 13 bases. Germline V lookup: CDR1 LGHNA, CDR2 YSLEER. The CDR3 spans 19 residues. The CDR3 region has the DNA TGCGCAAGCAGCGTACTAGCGGGAGGGCCCCGTTCGAAGACCGGGGAGCTGTTTTCT. Its translation is CASSVLAGGPRSKTGELFS.

This clonotype rates as medium-sized. CDR3 bases: TGCGCCAGCAGCCAAGAAGAGAGGGCCGTGACCCAGTACTTC. It encodes CASSQEERAVTQYF. The rearrangement links TRBV4-1 to TRBJ2-5; a weak D match, TRBD2 (5 bases). The CDR3 consists of 14 residues. V lost 0 bases, J lost 7 bases, and 12 bases lay in between. Per the germline V gene, CDR1 is MGHRA and CDR2 is YSYEKL.

As for this clonotype: The junction departs from germline at one end; a sequencing error may be responsible. The rearrangement joins TRBV11-2 to TRBJ1-2; D call uncertain. The CDR3 totals 15 residues. The V gene's germline CDR1 is SGHAT and CDR2 FQNNGV. The CDR3 region has the DNA TGTGCCAGCAGCTTAGGGGCAGAGGGTAGCTATGACTACACCTTC. Its translation: CASSLGAEGSYDYTF.

A note on this clonotype: Because the CDR3's place on the DNA is in doubt, the DNA is left out and the CDR3 is given as listed by TCRdb. The rearrangement joins TRBV29-1 to TRBJ2-3. The CDR3 region is 10 residues in length, termini included. Germline CDR1 reads SQVTM; CDR2 reads ANQGSEA. CDR3 residues: CSVGSGILYF.

Comment on this clonotype: At one end the junction does not follow the germline gene, possibly because of a read error. V is TRBV7-9 and J is TRBJ2-3; D gene unclear. CDR1 and CDR2 (germline): SEHNR, FQNEAQ (reference sequence). The length of the CDR3 is 17 residues. CDR3 in amino acids: CARSLGNTRSRTDTQYF. The CDR3 DNA is TGTGCCAGGAGCTTAGGAAACACAAGGTCAAGGACAGATACGCAGTATTTT. The full variable domain, in which reference TRBV7-9 and TRBJ2-3 provide the parts outside the CDR3, is DTGVSQNPRHKITKRGQNVTFRCDPISEHNRLYWYRQTLGQGPEFLTYFQNEAQLEKSRLLSDRFSAERPKGSFSTLEIQRTEQGDSAMYLCARSLGNTRSRTDTQYFGPGTRLTVL.

V usage is TRBV5-4 and J usage is TRBJ2-3; 10 nucleotides line up with TRBD2. V lost 9 bases and J lost 9; bases outside the gene matches: 25. The CDR3 is 18 amino acids. From germline, CDR1 is SGHNT and CDR2 YYREEE (reference sequence). The CDR3 nucleotides are TGTGCCAACAGTAACCCGGCGGCTAGCGGGAGTCGGATAGACACGCAGTATTTT. Its protein is CANSNPAASGSRIDTQYF.

The CDR3 nucleotides are TGTGCCAGCAGTGAGCGGGAGGGCACAGATACGCGATATTTT. This gives the protein CASSEREGTDTRYF. The chain joins TRBV6-4 to TRBJ2-3; 9 positions match TRBD2. The CDR3 runs to 14 residues. The germline gives CDR1 MRHNA, CDR2 SNTAGT. J lost 15 bases, V lost 3 bases, and 13 bases had no gene match.

Turning to this clonotype: Lacking the conserved final phenylalanine or tryptophan, this CDR3 likely reflects a read error. V and J are TRBV6-2 or TRBV6-3 and TRBJ2-7; maybe TRBD2 (6 bases). The length of the CDR3 is 14 residues. With 9 bases removed from V and 3 bases from J, the gap between germline ends came to 18 bases. CDR1 and CDR2 from the germline V gene are MNHEY and SVGEGT. CDR3 DNA sequence: TGTGCCAGTACCTACACTAGCTTCGGCTACGAGCAGTACTAC. Its protein is CASTYTSFGYEQYY.

The chain is built from TRBV11-2 and TRBJ1-2; 7 bases match TRBD1. CDR3 size: 15 residues. Germline V gives CDR1 SGHAT, CDR2 FQNNGV. As DNA, the CDR3 is TGTCCCAACAGCTTAGATGGGATGACAGGGAGAGGCTACACCTTC. The encoded protein is CPNSLDGMTGRGYTF.

Notes on this clonotype: A read error may be the cause here, since a much bigger clone is one base away. V and J are TRBV6-1 and TRBJ1-5; possible D gene TRBD1, 5 bases. There are 14 residues in the CDR3. Germline CDR1 reads MNHNS; CDR2 reads SASEGT. This CDR3 reads CASSLQGVTQPQRF. The CDR3, as DNA: TGTGCCAGCAGTCTACAAGGGGTCACTCAGCCCCAGCGTTTT.

This clonotype has more than one count but fewer than ten. At one boundary the junction diverges from the germline segment, which might be a read error. The chain links TRBV4-1 to TRBJ2-5; D may be TRBD2 (5 bases). This CDR3 is built from 13 residues. Germline V CDR1 and CDR2: MGHRA, YSYEKL. CDR3 loop: CASTNSREETQYF. The CDR3 nucleotides are TGCGCTAGCACTAATTCGAGGGAAGAGACCCAGTACTTC.

This chain links TRBV11-2 with TRBJ2-1; 7 nucleotides align to TRBD2. Trimming at V came to 4 bases and at J to 12 bases, leaving 9 bases not matched to a gene. Looked up from germline, CDR1 is SGHAT and CDR2 is FQNNGV. The CDR3 sequence is 13 residues long. CDR3 in amino acids: CASSWTSGGVQFF. In nucleotides, the CDR3 is TGTGCCAGCAGCTGGACTAGTGGTGGTGTGCAGTTCTTC.

Points on this clonotype: Relative to the germline gene, one junction end is altered; a read error may explain this. The rearrangement links TRBV6-5 to TRBJ1-5; no clear D gene. The CDR3 contains 16 residues. From germline, CDR1 is MNHEY and CDR2 SVGAGI. The CDR3 is CASSPIAPDCGQPQHF. DNA of the CDR3: TGTGCTAGCAGCCCCATTGCGCCTGACTGTGGTCAGCCCCAGCATTTT.

As for this clonotype: The CDR3 does not end in the conserved phenylalanine or tryptophan, so this is likely a read error. It is unclear where the CDR3 begins or ends on the DNA, so no DNA is shown, and the CDR3 is as TCRdb lists it. The chain has TRBV5-4 and TRBJ1-6; the D call in the table, TRBD1, was not verified against the DNA. The CDR3 has 15 amino acids, counting both end residues. In germline, CDR1 is SGHNT, CDR2 YYREEE (reference sequence). The CDR3 loop is CAGSPRAGDNSPFHY.

A word on this clonotype: At one of its ends the junction is not consistent with the germline gene, which may arise from a read error. The chain is built from TRBV12-3 or TRBV12-4 and TRBJ2-5, with D maybe TRBD2 (5 bases). The CDR3 length is 14 residues. The CDR3 region is CASSLRRMQETHYF. CDR3 coding DNA: TGTGCCAGCAGTTTAAGGAGGATGCAAGAGACCCACTACTTC.

For this clonotype: Since the CDR3 does not end with the conserved phenylalanine or tryptophan, this likely comes from a read error. The chain is built from TRBV11-2 and TRBJ2-1; D is undetermined. Germline assignment: CDR1 SGHAT and CDR2 FQNNGV. The CDR3 is 17 amino acids. Trimming removed 2 bases from V and 8 bases from J, with 22 bases in between. The CDR3: CASSLTPTTFFDDEQFS. In DNA, the CDR3 is TGTGCCAGCAGCTTAACCCCGACAACGTTCTTCGACGATGAGCAGTTCTCC.

In its sample, this clonotype was seen many times. The J gene is TRBJ2-1, the V gene TRBV20-1; 16 positions match TRBD2. The V gene's germline CDR1 is DFQATT and CDR2 SNEGSKA (reference sequence). Trimming at V came to 5 bases and at J to 9 bases, leaving 13 bases not matched to a gene. The CDR3 sequence is 17 residues long. The CDR3 nucleotides are TGCAGTGCTGCGCCACCAGGGACTAGCGGGAGGGCCAGTGAGCAGTTCTTC. Translated, it gives CSAAPPGTSGRASEQFF.

Details on this clonotype: This may arise from a read error, as a much more abundant clone is one base away. The CDR3 reads CCVETSGSYEQYF. The DNA for the CDR3 is TGCTGCGTTGAAACTAGCGGGAGCTACGAGCAGTACTTC. The V gene is TRBV29-1, the J gene TRBJ2-7; TRBD2 agrees at 11 bases. The CDR3 contains 13 residues. CDR1 SQVTM and CDR2 ANQGSEA come from the germline V gene.

To note about this clonotype: Mismatch with germline at one junction end may stem from a read error. The rearrangement uses TRBV6-5 and TRBJ2-2; D could derive from TRBD1 or TRBD2 (5 bases each). CDR3 length equals 15 residues. Germline CDR1 and CDR2: MNHEY and SVGAGI. The CDR3 reads CASSPRAGFIGELFF. The CDR3 DNA sequence: TGTGCCAGCAGTCCGCGGGCAGGGTTCATCGGGGAGCTGTTCTTT.

The CDR3 is CSVEASRLGVETQYF. CDR3 in DNA: TGCAGCGTTGAAGCCTCCCGGTTAGGGGTCGAGACCCAGTACTTC. The J gene is TRBJ2-5, the V gene TRBV29-1; possible D gene TRBD1, 5 bases. Deletions cut 1 base from V and 5 bases from J, with 17 bases between. Germline loops: CDR1 SQVTM, CDR2 ANQGSEA. The CDR3 spans 15 residues.

In this sample, this clonotype turned up many times. At one boundary the junction diverges from the germline segment, which might be a read error. The rearrangement uses TRBV11-2 and TRBJ2-7; D is tentatively TRBD1 or TRBD2 (5 bases each). This CDR3 has 14 amino acids. Germline CDR1 reads SGHAT; CDR2 reads FQNNGV. The CDR3 loop reads CVSGRGGPSYEQYF. The CDR3 region has the DNA TGTGTCAGCGGTCGGGGCGGGCCCTCCTACGAGCAGTACTTC.

The V and J genes are TRBV7-8 and TRBJ2-7; TRBD1 matches 8 bases. The CDR3 totals 13 residues. The germline V gene encodes CDR1 SGHVS and CDR2 FQNEAQ. CDR3 sequence reads: CTNWSGQDYEQYF. The CDR3 DNA reads as TGTACCAACTGGTCGGGACAGGACTACGAGCAGTACTTC. The full variable domain, rest sourced from reference TRBV7-8 and TRBJ2-7, is GAGVSQSPRYKVAKRGQDVALRCDPISGHVSLFWYQQALGQGPEFLTYFQNEAQLDKSGLPSDRFFAERPEGSVSTLKIQRTQQEDSAVYLCTNWSGQDYEQYFGPGTRLTVT.

In the case of this clonotype: A much larger clone lies a single base off, so this may be a read error. The rearrangement uses TRBV11-2 and TRBJ2-7, with 7 bases aligning to TRBD1. CDR1 and CDR2 from the germline V gene are SGHAT and FQNNGV. The CDR3 runs 14 residues. The CDR3 region has the DNA TGTGCCAGCAGCTTAGTAAGGGGGCTTGGCGAGCGGTACTTC. This codes for CASSLVRGLGERYF.

Details on this clonotype: The CDR3 carries no conserved terminal phenylalanine or tryptophan, so it likely arises from a read error. The limits of the CDR3 on the DNA are not certain, so only TCRdb's listed CDR3 is given. The CDR3 is CASSVETGDTGELLL. The chain links TRBV11-2 to TRBJ2-2; TRBD1, as called in the table, went unchecked against the DNA. CDR1 is SGHAT and CDR2 is FQNNGV in the germline V gene. The CDR3 length equals 15 residues, ends included.

This clonotype came up many times. The chain links TRBV28 to TRBJ1-6, with a tentative D call TRBD1 (6 bases). Trimming left V 5 bases short and J 4 bases short, with 12 bases between. The CDR3 has 15 amino acids. CDR1 and CDR2 (germline): MDHEN, SYDVKM. For the CDR3, the DNA is TGTGCCAGCAGTCAAGGGACATCATATAATTCACCCCTCCACTTT. It codes for CASSQGTSYNSPLHF.

In the case of this clonotype: A read error may explain this, as a much larger clone is one base away. The chain employs TRBV7-2 and TRBJ2-3; D unclear. The germline V and J ends were trimmed by 6 bases and 7 bases, with 20 bases remaining between them. From germline, CDR1 is SGHTA and CDR2 FQGNSA. The CDR3 loop spans 15 amino acids. The CDR3 region is CASSQAYLNTYTQYF. The CDR3 DNA follows: TGTGCCAGCAGTCAGGCGTACCTAAATACATATACGCAGTATTTT.

Notes on this clonotype: The germline gene is not matched at one end of the junction; a read error may be the cause. The rearrangement links TRBV11-2 to TRBJ2-1, with 7 nucleotides matching TRBD1. Germline CDR1 is SGHAT and CDR2 is FQNNGV. This CDR3 is 14 amino acids long. CDR3 region: CSSRHRGTANEHFF. The CDR3 nucleotides are TGTTCCAGCAGGCACCGAGGGACAGCCAATGAGCACTTCTTC.